Below are 16 T cell receptor beta chains sequenced from a single sample in a study of blood T cell repertoires in COVID-19. Repertoires were generated with immunoSEQ multiplex PCR, while TCRdb's copy carries only in-frame clones and drops some. The repertoire holds 120,000 to 150,000 clones, with 79% as singletons. Sequenced sample: peripheral blood. The receptors were sampled from a man aged 55 to 70 with acute or convalescent COVID-19.

The CDR3 sequence is CSVGTARTGELFF. CDR3 nucleotides: TGCAGCGTGGGGACTGCGAGGACCGGGGAGCTGTTTTTT. V gene TRBV29-1 combines with J gene TRBJ2-2; D is possibly TRBD2 (6 bases). Trimming removed 6 bases at V and 5 bases at J, with 13 bases between. The CDR3 is 13 amino acids. The germline V gene has CDR1 SQVTM and CDR2 ANQGSEA.

This chain joins TRBV25-1 and TRBJ1-4; 7 bases match TRBD1. Germline V lookup: CDR1 MGHDK, CDR2 SYGVNS. The CDR3 runs to 14 residues. The junction had 9 bases not matched to a gene; V was cut back by 8 bases and J by 6 bases. The CDR3 loop reads CASERTGDYEKLFF. CDR3 coding DNA: TGTGCCAGCGAGAGGACAGGCGATTATGAAAAACTGTTTTTT. Looking up the rest from reference TRBV25-1 and TRBJ1-4 gives the full variable domain: EADIYQTPRYLVIGTGKKITLECSQTMGHDKMYWYQQDPGMELHLIHYSYGVNSTEKGDLSSESTVSRIRTEHFPLTLESARPSHTSQYLCASERTGDYEKLFFGSGTQLSVL.

The chain links TRBV4-3 to TRBJ1-2; no firm D call. Per the germline V gene, CDR1 is LGHNA and CDR2 is YSLEER. Trimming removed 0 bases from V and 6 bases from J, with 14 bases in between. This CDR3 comprises 15 residues. The CDR3 nucleotides are TGCGCCAGCAGCCAAGAAATAATGCCGGGAGATGGCTACACCTTC. As protein: CASSQEIMPGDGYTF.

The chain carries TRBV19 and TRBJ1-1, with 10 bases fitting TRBD1. V lost 5 bases, J lost 1 base, and 7 bases stayed unmatched. CDR3 length: 16 amino acids. CDR1 and CDR2 from the germline V gene are LNHDA and SQIVND (reference sequence). The CDR3, as DNA: TGTGCCAGTAGTCTAAGACAGGGGGCTGGGAACACTGAAGCTTTCTTT. This codes for CASSLRQGAGNTEAFF.

This chain's CDR3 is CASSQVGLTLYGYTF. The CDR3 DNA sequence: TGTGCCAGCAGCCAGGTGGGACTGACACTCTATGGCTACACCTTC. The V gene is TRBV14, the J gene TRBJ1-2; possibly TRBD1 for D (5 bases). Trimming took 3 bases from V and 4 from J, leaving 15 bases between them. The CDR3 has 15 residues. Germline V gene data show CDR1 as SGHDN and CDR2 as FVKESK.

The chain links TRBV6-6 to TRBJ1-2, with D uncertain. The CDR3 extends over 12 amino acids. Germline loops: CDR1 MNHNY, CDR2 SVGAGI (reference sequence). V gave up 5 bases and J gave up 2 bases, with 6 bases separating them. Here the CDR3 DNA reads TGTGCCAGCAGTCCTCCGAACTATGGCTACACCTTC. It translates to CASSPPNYGYTF.

This chain joins TRBV7-9 and TRBJ1-1; unclear D gene. The germline V gene encodes CDR1 SEHNR and CDR2 FQNEAQ (reference sequence). The CDR3 loop spans 11 amino acids. Trimming left V 7 bases short and J 6 bases short, with 9 bases between. This chain's CDR3 is CASTRGSEAFF. In DNA, the CDR3 is TGTGCCAGCACCAGAGGATCTGAAGCTTTCTTT.

This chain links TRBV18 with TRBJ2-2; 13 bases match TRBD2. The V and J ends lost 6 bases and 3 bases, in that order; junction bases with no gene match: 7. Germline CDR1 reads KGHSH; CDR2 reads LQKENI. This CDR3 spans 17 amino acids. The CDR3 loop reads CASSPTSGRAHTGELFF. CDR3 DNA: TGTGCCAGCTCCCCCACTAGCGGGAGGGCCCACACCGGGGAGCTGTTTTTT.

The V call is TRBV6-6, the J call TRBJ1-4; 7 bases agree with TRBD1. Germline-derived CDR1 and CDR2 are MNHNY and SVGAGI (reference sequence). There are 16 residues in the CDR3. V lost 5 bases, J lost 5 bases, and 11 bases stayed unmatched. The CDR3 region is CASSRQGGLWNEKLFF. CDR3 nucleotide sequence: TGTGCCAGCAGTCGACAGGGCGGATTGTGGAATGAAAAACTGTTTTTT.

The chain couples TRBV30 to TRBJ1-1; TRBD1 agrees at 7 bases. Unmatched junction bases numbered 2, after V lost 5 bases and J lost 2 bases. This CDR3 contains 12 residues. Germline CDR1 and CDR2: GTSNPN and SVGIG (reference sequence). CDR3 nucleotide sequence: TGTGCCTGGGGACAGGTAAACACTGAAGCTTTCTTT. Translated: CAWGQVNTEAFF.

This chain links TRBV4-1 with TRBJ1-2; the D is unclear. CDR1 and CDR2 (germline): MGHRA, YSYEKL. The CDR3 sequence is 15 residues long. The ends were cut back, 1 base at V and 2 bases at J, with 11 bases in the middle. CDR3 sequence: CASSQGPTTNYGYTF. The CDR3 DNA reads TGCGCCAGCAGCCAAGGGCCGACAACAAACTATGGCTACACCTTC.

In this sample, this clone turned up a few times. The gene calls are TRBV7-3 and TRBJ2-2; 13 bases match TRBD2. V lost 5 bases to trimming and J lost 6 bases; unmatched junction nucleotides: 9. The CDR3 contains 17 residues. Germline lookup yields CDR1 SGHTA and CDR2 FQGTGA. Here the CDR3 reads CASSLGGLAGVAGELFF. The DNA of the CDR3 is TGTGCCAGCAGCCTAGGCGGACTAGCGGGAGTAGCCGGGGAGCTGTTTTTT.

The chain has TRBV11-2 and TRBJ2-3, with 10 bases matching TRBD2. In germline, CDR1 is SGHAT, CDR2 FQNNGV. CDR3 length: 17 amino acids. Trimming removed 8 bases from V and 5 bases from J; junction bases left unmatched: 16. The chain's CDR3 is CASRSGGLAGVKDTQYF. DNA for the CDR3: TGTGCCAGCCGCAGCGGGGGGCTAGCGGGAGTTAAAGATACGCAGTATTTT.

This chain joins TRBV27 and TRBJ1-2; TRBD1 might be the D (5 bases). The CDR3 length is 14 residues. The germline gives CDR1 MNHEY, CDR2 SMNVEV (reference sequence). V shed 10 bases and J shed 5 bases, with 20 bases lying between them. CDR3 region: CATLRVGGGYGYTF. CDR3 coding DNA: TGTGCCACCCTTAGGGTCGGGGGGGGTTATGGCTACACCTTC.

The V gene is TRBV5-1, the J gene TRBJ2-1; 7 bases map to TRBD2. CDR3 length: 16 residues. After removal of 0 bases from V and 3 bases from J, the junction contained 6 bases not matched to a gene. Germline V gene lookup returns CDR1 SGHRS and CDR2 YFSETQ. CDR3 residues: CASSLGGRGNYNEQFF. CDR3 coding DNA: TGCGCCAGCAGCTTGGGTGGGAGGGGCAACTACAATGAGCAGTTCTTC.

This sequence joins TRBV15 and TRBJ1-2; D remains ambiguous. Trimming removed 0 bases from V and 8 bases from J, with 4 bases in between. This CDR3 is 11 amino acids long. CDR1 and CDR2 (germline): LNHNV, YYDKDF (reference sequence). CDR3 sequence: CATSRDQGYTF. CDR3 sequence (DNA): TGTGCCACCAGCAGAGATCAAGGCTACACCTTC. The full variable domain, rest sourced from reference TRBV15 and TRBJ1-2, is DAMVIQNPRYQVTQFGKPVTLSCSQTLNHNVMYWYQQKSSQAPKLLFHYYDKDFNNEADTPDNFQSRRPNTSFCFLDIRSPGLGDTAMYLCATSRDQGYTFGSGTRLTVV.